The next 16 T cell receptor beta chains were all read from a single sample in a study of cytomegalovirus exposure and HLA in healthy donors. Method: immunoSEQ multiplex PCR; TCRdb's copy keeps in-frame clones and lacks some. The profile covers about 340,000 clones, with roughly 90% appearing a single time and about 0.91% taken by the ten largest. Specimen: PBMCs. These receptors all stem from a young woman in good health and CMV-seronegative.

The chain employs TRBV5-1 and TRBJ2-3, with D possibly being TRBD2 (5 bases). V gave up 4 bases and J gave up 5 bases, with 11 bases separating them. The germline gives CDR1 SGHRS, CDR2 YFSETQ. The CDR3 consists of 13 residues. CDR3 loop: CASSGGPGDTQYF. CDR3 coding DNA: TGCGCCAGCAGCGGAGGACCCGGAGATACGCAGTATTTT.

The chain joins TRBV29-1 to TRBJ1-1, with D possibly TRBD1 on 5 matching bases. The CDR3 runs to 13 residues. CDR1 is SQVTM and CDR2 is ANQGSEA in the germline V gene. V was trimmed by 6 bases and J by 2 bases, leaving 13 bases between them. The CDR3, as DNA: TGCAGCGTGGTGACAGATTATAACACTGAAGCTTTCTTT. Its translation: CSVVTDYNTEAFF.

J is TRBJ2-2 and V is TRBV2; a possible D gene is TRBD2 (5 bases). CDR1 is SNHLY and CDR2 is FYNNEI in the germline V gene. The CDR3 is 15 amino acids. V was shortened by 5 bases and J by 3 bases, with 13 bases between the two germline ends. The CDR3 spells CASSPRTRDTGELFF. The DNA of the CDR3 is TGTGCCAGCAGTCCCCGGACGCGGGACACCGGGGAGCTGTTTTTT.

This rearrangement joins TRBV6-5 to TRBJ1-3; 7 bases fit TRBD1. This CDR3 is built from 15 residues. Trimming at V came to 5 bases and at J to 0 bases, leaving 4 bases not matched to a gene. Germline CDR1 and CDR2: MNHEY and SVGAGI. CDR3 DNA sequence: TGTGCCAGCAGTCCGACAGGGAGCTCTGGAAACACCATATATTTT. It yields the protein CASSPTGSSGNTIYF.

J is TRBJ2-1 and V is TRBV15, with a weak D call TRBD1 (5 bases). This CDR3 has 13 amino acids. The V gene's germline CDR1 is LNHNV and CDR2 YYDKDF (reference sequence). V lost 3 bases, J lost 7 bases, and 10 bases lay in between. CDR3 protein: CATSSRGGNEQFF. For the CDR3, the DNA is TGTGCCACCAGCAGTAGGGGTGGAAATGAGCAGTTCTTC.

This chain joins TRBV7-2 and TRBJ1-1; 7 nucleotides line up with TRBD1. The CDR3 is 14 amino acids. J gave up 6 bases and V 5 bases, and 9 bases lay outside the gene matches. Germline lookup yields CDR1 SGHTA and CDR2 FQGNSA. CDR3 loop: CASSRQGDSSEAFF. The CDR3, as DNA: TGTGCCAGCAGCCGCCAGGGGGATTCTTCTGAAGCTTTCTTT.

The chain uses TRBV5-1 and TRBJ2-6; TRBD1 is a possible D gene (6 bases). Deletions cut 7 bases from V and 8 bases from J, with 19 bases between. The CDR3 totals 15 residues. CDR1 SGHRS and CDR2 YFSETQ come from the germline V gene. The CDR3 region has the DNA TGCGCCAGCGCATTACAGGGTATGGAGTCCAACGTCCTGACTTTC. Translated: CASALQGMESNVLTF.

The chain couples TRBV18 to TRBJ2-5; TRBD1 might be the D (6 bases). V was trimmed by 1 base and J by 4 bases, leaving 19 bases between them. Germline assignment: CDR1 KGHSH and CDR2 LQKENI. The CDR3 runs 17 residues. The CDR3 DNA reads as TGTGCCAGCTCACCACTCACAGGGTCTCTTCCGGGAGAGACCCAGTACTTC. Translation: CASSPLTGSLPGETQYF.

The gene calls are TRBV19 and TRBJ1-5, with D perhaps TRBD1 (6 bases). CDR1 is LNHDA, CDR2 SQIVND, per germline (reference sequence). Trimming cost V 3 bases and J 5 bases, with 14 bases left between them. The CDR3 contains 15 residues. The CDR3 spells CASSILAGAHQPQHF. The CDR3 DNA reads as TGTGCCAGTAGTATTCTAGCAGGGGCGCATCAGCCCCAGCATTTT. The full variable domain, with the rest looked up from reference TRBV19 and TRBJ1-5, is DGGITQSPKYLFRKEGQNVTLSCEQNLNHDAMYWYRQDPGQGLRLIYYSQIVNDFQKGDIAEGYSVSREKKESFPLTVTSAQKNPTAFYLCASSILAGAHQPQHFGDGTRLSIL.

This chain joins TRBV7-3 and TRBJ1-2, with 9 bases fitting TRBD1. From germline, CDR1 is SGHTA and CDR2 FQGTGA. Trimming cost V 5 bases and J 8 bases; bases outside gene matches: 9. This CDR3 spans 14 amino acids. In nucleotides, the CDR3 is TGTGCCAGCAGCCAAGGGGGACAGGGTGCAGGCTACACCTTC. Protein: CASSQGGQGAGYTF.

The gene calls are TRBV10-3 and TRBJ2-7, with 7 bases fitting TRBD2. After removal of 10 bases from V and 1 base from J, the junction contained 13 bases not matched to a gene. CDR1 and CDR2 (germline): ENHRY, SYGVKD. CDR3 length: 15 amino acids. The CDR3 sequence: CASGAEGGVSYEQYF. In DNA, the CDR3 is TGTGCCAGTGGGGCCGAGGGAGGGGTGTCCTACGAGCAGTACTTC.

The rearrangement joins TRBV28 to TRBJ2-7; 7 positions match TRBD2. The trim removed 8 bases at V and 2 bases at J, leaving 12 bases unmatched. This CDR3 has 15 amino acids. Germline CDR1 MDHEN, CDR2 SYDVKM. Here the CDR3 reads CASSPPGGGAYEQYF. The CDR3 coding sequence is TGTGCCAGCTCACCCCCCGGGGGAGGGGCCTACGAGCAGTACTTC.

The chain couples TRBV5-6 to TRBJ2-4; weak D call: TRBD2 (6 bases). Germline-derived CDR1 and CDR2 are SGHDT and YYEEEE. The CDR3 extends over 15 amino acids. V shed 5 bases and J shed 0 bases, with 12 bases lying between them. In DNA, the CDR3 is TGTGCCAGCAGTTACACTAGCCTAGCCAAAAACATTCAGTACTTC. Encoded protein: CASSYTSLAKNIQYF.

The V and J genes are TRBV5-4 and TRBJ2-1; 9 positions match TRBD1. V dropped 3 bases and J dropped 7; count of bases not matched to a gene: 2. This CDR3 contains 13 residues. Germline CDR1 and CDR2: SGHNT and YYREEE (reference sequence). CDR3 nucleotides: TGTGCCAGCAGCTGGACAGGGGAAAATGAGCAGTTCTTC. It translates to CASSWTGENEQFF.

The chain uses TRBV6-5 and TRBJ2-7, with TRBD1 as a possible D gene (6 bases). The CDR3 spans 12 residues. Germline assignment: CDR1 MNHEY and CDR2 SVGAGI. Trimming cost V 6 bases and J 3 bases, with 9 bases left between them. CDR3 region: CASRGQSYEQYF. Here the CDR3 DNA reads TGTGCCAGCAGGGGACAAAGCTACGAGCAGTACTTC.

The chain is built from TRBV7-2 and TRBJ2-7, with 12 nucleotides matching TRBD2. The CDR3 is made up of 15 amino acids. From germline, CDR1 is SGHTA and CDR2 FQGNSA. Trimming took 6 bases from V and 6 from J; bases not matched to a gene: 9. CDR3 in amino acids: CASSSRLAGVSEQYF. Written as DNA, the CDR3 is TGTGCCAGCAGTTCACGACTAGCGGGAGTTTCCGAGCAGTACTTC.